These 10 T cell receptor beta chains originate from one sample sequenced in a study of T cell repertoires in cytomegalovirus infection. MiXCR, applied by TCRdb to the reads, yields one record per CDR3 protein. The sample lists 450,000 to 600,000 distinct CDR3 sequences, approximately 10% occurring once. Specimen: PBMCs. The receptors derive from a human donor in good health (CMV status not recorded). Some clones in this sample may be carry-over from other donors' samples.

The V and J genes are TRBV20-1 and TRBJ1-2; 8 bases map to TRBD1. V lost 6 bases to trimming and J lost 4 bases; unmatched junction nucleotides: 4. Germline lookup yields CDR1 DFQATT and CDR2 SNEGSKA (reference sequence). CDR3 length: 12 residues. The CDR3 reads CSAAGGGYGYTF. In DNA form, the CDR3 reads TGCAGTGCGGCAGGGGGCGGCTATGGCTACACCTTC.

The V and J genes are TRBV7-9 and TRBJ2-5, with 7 bases identical to TRBD2. J was trimmed by 5 bases and V by 5 bases; bases with no gene match: 11. CDR3 length: 15 amino acids. Germline CDR1 and CDR2: SEHNR and FQNEAQ (reference sequence). The CDR3 nucleotides are TGTGCCAGCAGCCAACCGTGGGGGGGGAAGGAGACCCAGTACTTC. Residues: CASSQPWGGKETQYF.

This clonotype was picked up many times. The V and J genes are TRBV6-5 and TRBJ1-3; TRBD1 matches 11 bases. The CDR3 has 15 amino acids. Germline V gives CDR1 MNHEY, CDR2 SVGAGI. V shed 7 bases, J shed 6 bases, and the junction held 8 bases outside the gene matches. CDR3 coding DNA: TGTGCCAGCACCCTGGACAGGGGGCTCTTAAACACCATATATTTT. Its translation is CASTLDRGLLNTIYF.

This clonotype was counted at least ten times. The chain joins TRBV29-1 to TRBJ1-6, with TRBD1 identical over 9 bases. CDR3 length: 12 residues. Per germline, CDR1 SQVTM and CDR2 ANQGSEA. J lost 10 bases, V lost 4 bases, and 2 bases had no gene match. CDR3 in amino acids: CSVGDRDSPLHF. The CDR3 DNA sequence: TGCAGCGTTGGGGACAGGGACTCACCCCTCCACTTT.

V gene TRBV18 combines with J gene TRBJ2-7; 7 bases map to TRBD1. CDR3 length: 14 residues. Germline V CDR1 and CDR2: KGHSH, LQKENI. Germline trimming cut 2 bases from V and 4 bases from J; bases unmatched to any gene: 5. The CDR3 nucleotides read TGTGCCAGCTCACCATCAAACAGGGGTTACGAGCAGTACTTC. Protein: CASSPSNRGYEQYF.

The CDR3 DNA is TGTGCCAGCAGCCCCACAGGGTGGGGACTAGGAAACACCGGGGAGCTGTTTTTT. This encodes CASSPTGWGLGNTGELFF. The chain links TRBV11-3 to TRBJ2-2, with 8 nucleotides matching TRBD2. Looked up from germline, CDR1 is SGHNT and CDR2 is YENEEA. This CDR3 comprises 18 residues. V was pared by 5 bases and J by 2 bases, with 13 bases of the junction left unmatched.

Many counts were recorded for this clonotype. The V gene is TRBV19, the J gene TRBJ1-2, with D uncertain. Between the trimmed V and J ends, which lost 2 bases and 0 bases, there was a span of 7 bases. The CDR3 extends over 14 amino acids. Per the germline V gene, CDR1 is LNHDA and CDR2 is SQIVND (reference sequence). The CDR3 is CASSIHSTNYGYTF. The CDR3, as DNA: TGTGCCAGTAGTATACACAGTACTAACTATGGCTACACCTTC.

This clonotype was picked up many times. The chain carries TRBV12-5 and TRBJ1-1; 8 positions agree with TRBD1. V was clipped by 0 bases and J by 1 base; unmatched bases: 1. The CDR3 spans 15 residues. Germline values: CDR1 LGHNT, CDR2 FRNRAP. The CDR3 loop is CASGLVTGGNTEAFF. CDR3 in DNA: TGTGCTAGTGGTTTGGTAACAGGGGGGAACACTGAAGCTTTCTTT. The full variable domain, rest sourced from reference TRBV12-5 and TRBJ1-1, is DARVTQTPRHKVTEMGQEVTMRCQPILGHNTVFWYRQTMMQGLELLAYFRNRAPLDDSGMPKDRFSAEMPDATLATLKIQPSEPRDSAVYFCASGLVTGGNTEAFFGQGTRLTVV.

The sample holds many counts of this clonotype. The chain recombines TRBV7-6 with TRBJ2-5; D gene ambiguous. This CDR3 has 14 residues. V lost 3 bases and J 3 bases, leaving 11 bases between the germline ends. The V gene's germline CDR1 is SGHVS and CDR2 FNYEAQ. The CDR3 region has the DNA TGTGCCAGCAGCTTGAGAACAACAAAAGAGACCCAGTACTTC. Amino acids: CASSLRTTKETQYF.

This clonotype was seen more than once but under ten times. CDR3 bases: TGCGCCAGCAGCCAAGATGGGGTACGGAGATTTGGCAATCAGCCCCAGCATTTT. This sequence encodes CASSQDGVRRFGNQPQHF. The genes are TRBV4-1 and TRBJ1-5; no firm D call. CDR3 length equals 18 residues. V dropped 0 bases and J dropped 2 bases, with 17 bases sitting between them. Germline CDR1 is MGHRA and CDR2 is YSYEKL.